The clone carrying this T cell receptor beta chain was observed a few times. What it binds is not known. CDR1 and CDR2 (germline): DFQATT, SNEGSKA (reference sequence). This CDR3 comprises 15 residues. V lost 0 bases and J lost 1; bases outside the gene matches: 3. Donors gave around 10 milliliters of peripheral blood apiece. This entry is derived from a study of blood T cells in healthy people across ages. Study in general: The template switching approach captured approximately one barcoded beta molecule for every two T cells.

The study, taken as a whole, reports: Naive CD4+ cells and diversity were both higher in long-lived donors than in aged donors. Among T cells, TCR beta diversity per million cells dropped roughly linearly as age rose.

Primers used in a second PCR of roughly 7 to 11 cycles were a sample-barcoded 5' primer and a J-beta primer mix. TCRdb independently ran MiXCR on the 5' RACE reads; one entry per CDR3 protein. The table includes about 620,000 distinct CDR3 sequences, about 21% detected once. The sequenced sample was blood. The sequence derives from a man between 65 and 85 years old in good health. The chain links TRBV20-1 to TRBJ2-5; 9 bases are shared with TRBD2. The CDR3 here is CSAREGSGSQETQYF. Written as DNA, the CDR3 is TGCAGTGCTAGAGAGGGTAGCGGGAGCCAAGAGACCCAGTACTTC.